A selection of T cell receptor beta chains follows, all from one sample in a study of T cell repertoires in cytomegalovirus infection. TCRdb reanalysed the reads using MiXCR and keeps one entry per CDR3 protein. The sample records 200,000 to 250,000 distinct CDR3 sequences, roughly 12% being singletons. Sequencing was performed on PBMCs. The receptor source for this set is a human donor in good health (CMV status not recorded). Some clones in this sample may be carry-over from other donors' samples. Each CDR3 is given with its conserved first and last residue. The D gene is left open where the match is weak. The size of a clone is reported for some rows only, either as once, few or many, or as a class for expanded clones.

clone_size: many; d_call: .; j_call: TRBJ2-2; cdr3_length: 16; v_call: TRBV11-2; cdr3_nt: TGTGCCAGCAGCTTATCCCCTGAAGCGAACACCGGGGAGCTGTTTTTT; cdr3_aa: CASSLSPEANTGELFF
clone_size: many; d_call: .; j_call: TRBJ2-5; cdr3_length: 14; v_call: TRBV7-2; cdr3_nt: TGTGCCAGCAGCCTCTCGACAGGCGCGGAGACCCAGTACTTC; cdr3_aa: CASSLSTGAETQYF
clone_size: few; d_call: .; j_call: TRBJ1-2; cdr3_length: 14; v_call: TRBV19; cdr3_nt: TGTGCCAGTAGTGGCGGGCTTGTGGCCTATGGCTACACCTTC; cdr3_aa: CASSGGLVAYGYTF
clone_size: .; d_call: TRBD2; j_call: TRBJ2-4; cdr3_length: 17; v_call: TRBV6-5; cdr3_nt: TGTGCCAGCAGTTCCGGGACTAGCGGGAGGAGAAGGAACATTCAGTACTTC; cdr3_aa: CASSSGTSGRRRNIQYF
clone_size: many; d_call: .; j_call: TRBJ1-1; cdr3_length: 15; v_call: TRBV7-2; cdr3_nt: TGTGCCAGCAGCTTAATGGGGGTAATAGGGACTGAAGCTTTCTTT; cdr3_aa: CASSLMGVIGTEAFF
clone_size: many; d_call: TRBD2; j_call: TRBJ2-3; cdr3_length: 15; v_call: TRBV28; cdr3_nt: TGTGCCAGCAGTTCTAGCGGGGGGAGCACAGATACGCAGTATTTT; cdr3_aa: CASSSSGGSTDTQYF
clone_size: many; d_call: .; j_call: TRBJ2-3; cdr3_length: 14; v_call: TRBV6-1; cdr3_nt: TGTGCCAGCAGTGAACAACCCATCCGAGATACGCAGTATTTT; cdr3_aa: CASSEQPIRDTQYF
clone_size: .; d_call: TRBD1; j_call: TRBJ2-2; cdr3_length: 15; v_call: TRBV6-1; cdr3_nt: TGTGCCAGCAGTGAACGATGGGACAGGCCCGGGGAGCTGTTTTTT; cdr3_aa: CASSERWDRPGELFF
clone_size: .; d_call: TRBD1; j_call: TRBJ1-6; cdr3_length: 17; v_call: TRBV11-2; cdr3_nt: TGTGCCAGCAGCTTAGTCCGCATGACAGGGGAGGATTCACCCCTCCACTTT; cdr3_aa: CASSLVRMTGEDSPLHF
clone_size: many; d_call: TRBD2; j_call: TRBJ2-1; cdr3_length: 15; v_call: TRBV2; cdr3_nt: TGTGCCAGCAGTGAATGGCTAGCGGGAGAGAATGAGCAGTTCTTC; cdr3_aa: CASSEWLAGENEQFF
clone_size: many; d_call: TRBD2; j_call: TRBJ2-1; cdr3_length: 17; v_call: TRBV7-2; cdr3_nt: TGTGCCAGCAGCTACAGGGGGACTAGCGGGAGGAGAAATGAGCAGTTCTTC; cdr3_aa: CASSYRGTSGRRNEQFF
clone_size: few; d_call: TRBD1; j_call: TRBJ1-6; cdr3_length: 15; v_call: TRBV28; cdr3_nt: TGTGCCAGCTCGGACAGGAAAAAGGGTCATTCACCCCTCCACTTT; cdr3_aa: CASSDRKKGHSPLHF
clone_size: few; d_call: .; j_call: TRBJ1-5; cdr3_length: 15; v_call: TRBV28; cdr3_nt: TGTGCCAGCAGTGTAGGGATGTCAACACATCAGCCCCAGCATTTT; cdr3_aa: CASSVGMSTHQPQHF
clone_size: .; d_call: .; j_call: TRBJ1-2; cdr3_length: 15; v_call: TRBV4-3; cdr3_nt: TGCGCCAGCAGCCAAGGTGGCCAGGGCTCCTATGGCTACACCTTC; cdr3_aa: CASSQGGQGSYGYTF
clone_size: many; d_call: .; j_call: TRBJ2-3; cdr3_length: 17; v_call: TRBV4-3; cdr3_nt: TGCGCCAGCAGCCAAGAGATTGGCAGGGGAAAGAGGGATACGCAGTATTTT; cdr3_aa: CASSQEIGRGKRDTQYF
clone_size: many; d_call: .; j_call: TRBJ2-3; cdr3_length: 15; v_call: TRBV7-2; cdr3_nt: TGTGCCAGCAGCCCGGCGAGAGGGGAGCTAAATACGCAGTATTTT; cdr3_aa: CASSPARGELNTQYF